This T cell receptor (beta chain) was documented in a study of beta chain features in type 1 diabetes. Overall study: Patients did not differ from healthy donors in age, gender or cell yield.

Study-wide findings and caveats: Researchers report that Type 1 diabetes patients had moderately but significantly shorter TCRB CDR3s across all four CD4+ subsets. A pattern of fewer insertions and more deletions at VDJ junctions was seen in type 1 diabetes patients.

Isolated RNA was reverse transcribed in full, so expressed TCRB transcripts were sequenced. The table came from immunoSEQ multiplex PCR; TCRdb's copy has only in-frame clones and leaves some out. Of 600,000 to 750,000 clones detected, roughly an eighth appear once; the ten largest clones hold roughly 0.11%. This clone was seen only a few times. Its antigen is unknown. V gave up 3 bases and J gave up 0 bases, with 6 bases separating them. The length of the CDR3 is 15 residues. Per germline, CDR1 LNHDA and CDR2 SQIVND (reference sequence). This chain connects TRBV19 to TRBJ2-6; D remains unclear. This receptor was taken from a man aged 30 to 45 with type 1 diabetes. What was sequenced was naive CD4+ T cells from blood. The CDR3 DNA reads as TGTGCCAGTAGTATTCCTTACTCTGGGGCCAACGTCCTGACTTTC. Translation: CASSIPYSGANVLTF. The variable domain in full, with the rest retrieved from reference TRBV19 and TRBJ2-6, is DGGITQSPKYLFRKEGQNVTLSCEQNLNHDAMYWYRQDPGQGLRLIYYSQIVNDFQKGDIAEGYSVSREKKESFPLTVTSAQKNPTAFYLCASSIPYSGANVLTFGAGSRLTVL.